This paragraph covers one T cell receptor beta chain sequence. The antigen this receptor binds is unknown. No much larger clonotype is one base removed from it; base qualities were not supplied. TCRbeta CDR3 regions were amplified from genomic DNA by means of the immunoSEQ Assay, a bias-controlled multiplex PCR. Per the authors' processing: The number of nucleated cells in each sample was estimated from the amplification of reference gene primers within the assay. To quantify the absolute abundance of each unique TCRbeta CDR3 rearrangement, sequence reads were collapsed and filtered. For each sample, productive Simpson clonality was calculated by taking the square root of Simpson's diversity index across productive rearrangements. Drawn from immuneACCESS, this table holds only the in-frame rearrangements with V and J called that TCRdb kept. Clones are partly lost; checked studies trace under half to an unresolved V gene and leave the rest unexplained. Clonal size and the V and J genes are those of that table, whereas D and trimming came from the DNA. The sample includes approximately 120,000 clones, with 86% observed a single time. The ten biggest clones cover approximately 5% of the sample.

From the cysteine up to the phenylalanine, the CDR3 has a length of 15 residues. Just CDR3 DNA is preserved here, 45 bases in frame from base 1. V is trimmed back by 5 bases and J by 4 bases, and the junction contains 6 bases that no gene match accounts for. The germline V gene specifies SGHNT as CDR1 and YENEEA as CDR2. The collaborating institutions used their own protocols to collect whole blood in K2EDTA tubes. For TCRbeta analysis, collaborators shipped samples in one of three forms: frozen whole blood, isolated PBMCs, or DNA extracted from either of those sample types. The sample originates from a study of blood T cell repertoires in COVID-19 (dated by TCRdb to the early 2020s). Background on the whole study: Samples from collaborators originated in the United States, Italy and Spain and spanned both the acute and convalescent phases of COVID-19. The material from the prospective study consisted of cDNA or gDNA derived from T cells, B-cell-depleted T cells, or PBMCs. The dataset comprised deeply sampled blood TCRbeta repertoires from subjects exposed to, actively infected with, or recovered from COVID-19. A freely available public database, intended as a resource for researchers studying the immune response to SARS-CoV-2, is where the repertoires were released. The samples were drawn from two sources: the first 160 participants of the ongoing ImmuneRACE study, and 1,200 or so subjects contributed by 6 global collaborators. Sample metadata almost always included a de-identified subject ID, COVID-19 status, age in years and sex. HLA class I and class II types, where available, came from metadata supplied by the sample provider rather than from assay-based typing. Overall results and qualifications from the work: Clinical and demographic metadata were provided uncurated, with the amount varying by source and participant.

Specimen: peripheral blood. The source is a human donor in a cohort sampled during active COVID-19. The V gene is TRBV11-3 and the J gene is TRBJ2-5; 11 of the junction bases match TRBD2. In nucleotide form, the sequence is TGTGCCAGCAGCCTGGGGACTAGCGGATTAGAGACCCAGTACTTC. It translates to CASSLGTSGLETQYF.